A selection of T cell receptor beta chains follows, all from one sample in a study of cytomegalovirus exposure and HLA in healthy donors. Generated by immunoSEQ multiplex PCR, the TCRdb table keeps only in-frame clones and is missing some. The table has under 200,000 clones, around 85% seen once; the top ten hold 4.5% to 7%. The sequencing input was PBMCs. All receptors come from a woman aged 25 to 45 in good health and CMV-seronegative. The conserved cysteine and the conserved F or W are not part of the CDR3 here. Clone sizes are given selectively: once, few, many, or a class where the clone is expanded.

J gene | clone size | V gene | CDR3 protein
TRBJ2-6 | few | TRBV19 | ASSNSRGANVLT
TRBJ2-3 | - | TRBV2 | ASSEELAGVTDTQY
TRBJ2-6 | - | TRBV10-3 | AISVSLYSGANVLT
TRBJ2-5 | - | TRBV7-2 | ASSPQSGHQETQY
TRBJ2-5 | - | TRBV5-4 | ASSLTSGGLETQY
TRBJ1-1 | - | TRBV6-5 | ASSYSFRGITEAF
TRBJ1-3 | - | TRBV5-6 | ASSLMGYGNTIY
TRBJ1-4 | - | TRBV29-1 | SVVQGATNEKLF
TRBJ2-5 | - | TRBV25-1 | ASSRGSSPYQETQY
TRBJ1-2 | few | TRBV4-2 | ASSQGRQLYGYT
TRBJ2-7 | - | TRBV5-4 | ASSLGAPSSYEQY
TRBJ2-7 | once | TRBV4-3 | ASSLTEGGVNEQY